This T cell receptor beta chain was sequenced in a study of blood T cell repertoires in COVID-19. Study context: Both acute and convalescent COVID-19 samples were obtained from the United States, Italy and Spain. Nucleic acid was either cDNA or gDNA, and it came from T cells, B-cell-depleted T cells, or PBMCs.

The CDR3 length is 19 residues. The germline V gene encodes CDR1 LGHDT and CDR2 YNNKEL (reference sequence). V was shortened by 0 bases and J by 0 bases, with 15 bases between the two germline ends. Individuals drawn from 20 to 30 US areas were roughly 18 to 100 years old. Participants had their cohort set by participant-reported clinical history. The data were produced by immunoSEQ multiplex PCR, yet TCRdb's version contains in-frame clones alone and is incomplete. The sample consists of 200,000 or so clones, 86% of them appearing once. V gene TRBV3-1 (or the pseudogene TRBV3-2) combines with J gene TRBJ1-6, with D perhaps TRBD1 (6 bases). Source material: PBMCs or T cells enriched from blood (not recorded which). The source is a woman between 40 and 55 years old with acute COVID-19. The CDR3 DNA reads as TGTGCCAGCAGCCAAGATCAGGACAGCCGAAGCTCCTATAATTCACCCCTCCACTTT. Amino acids: CASSQDQDSRSSYNSPLHF.